The rows below give T cell receptor beta chains drawn from one sample of a study of blood T cells in healthy people across ages. In TCRdb, the 5' RACE reads were re-called with MiXCR into one record per CDR3 protein. The sample has approximately 900,000 distinct CDR3 sequences, about 44% seen once. The sample was blood. Receptors originate from a man aged 30 to 39 in good health. CDR3s include the opening cysteine and the closing phenylalanine or tryptophan. D genes are given only for firm matches. Not every row has a clone size; where given, it reads once, few, many or a size class.

12,TRBV29-1,.,TRBJ2-3,many,TGCAGCTCGGGGCAGATAGCGGATACGCAGTATTTT,CSSGQIADTQYF
13,TRBV12-3/TRBV12-4,.,TRBJ2-7,.,TGTGCCAGCAGGGACCTAACTTCCTACGAGCAGTACTTC,CASRDLTSYEQYF
16,TRBV27,TRBD2,TRBJ2-7,.,TGTGCCAGCAGTTTGTACCCTAGCGGGGGGGCCTACGAGCAGTACTTC,CASSLYPSGGAYEQYF
13,TRBV20-1,TRBD1,TRBJ2-7,.,TGCAGTGCTAGAGGGACAGGTATTTACGAGCAGTACTTC,CSARGTGIYEQYF
14,TRBV9,.,TRBJ2-7,.,TGTGCCAGCAGCGTTTATGCAGGGAACTACGAGCAGTACTTC,CASSVYAGNYEQYF
16,TRBV7-6,TRBD2,TRBJ2-1,few,TGTGCCAGCAGCTTAGGGCTCCCAACTAGCGGGGGCCAGCAGTTCTTC,CASSLGLPTSGGQQFF
16,TRBV5-1,TRBD1,TRBJ2-1,.,TGCGCCAGCAGCTCCTCCGGGACAGGTCCTTTCAATGAGCAGTTCTTC,CASSSSGTGPFNEQFF
15,TRBV10-1,TRBD1,TRBJ1-2,few,TGCGCCAGCAGAGCGACAGGGAACCGACGATATGGCTACACCTTC,CASRATGNRRYGYTF
17,TRBV4-2,.,TRBJ2-5,few,TGTGCCAGCAGCAATTCCCTGGAGGGGTACCAAGGAATGGCCCAGTACTTC,CASSNSLEGYQGMAQYF
14,TRBV5-1,.,TRBJ1-4,.,TGCGCCAGCAGGCCGGCGGGGGTCGGTGAAAAACTGTTTTTT,CASRPAGVGEKLFF
16,TRBV6-2/TRBV6-3,TRBD1,TRBJ1-5,.,TGTGCCAGCACCTACCGACAGGGTGTGAGCAATCAGCCCCAGCATTTT,CASTYRQGVSNQPQHF
14,TRBV7-2,.,TRBJ1-5,.,TGTGCCAGCAGCTTATCTCGGGACGGGCAGCCCCAGCATTTT,CASSLSRDGQPQHF
12,TRBV6-2/TRBV6-3,.,TRBJ1-5,.,TGTGCCAGCAGTTACGAGGGCGGGGCTCGGCATTTT,CASSYEGGARHF
12,TRBV9,.,TRBJ2-7,.,TGTGCCAGCAGCGTAGCTGGGGACGAGCAGTACTTC,CASSVAGDEQYF
13,TRBV20-1,TRBD1,TRBJ2-1,many,TGCAGTGCTAGCAGGGACAGGGGAACTGAGCAGTTCTTC,CSASRDRGTEQFF
18,TRBV28,.,TRBJ2-6,.,TGTGCCAGCAGTTACCGCCGACTGGGGGACTCTGGGGCCAACGTCCTGACTTTC,CASSYRRLGDSGANVLTF
15,TRBV29-1,.,TRBJ1-1,.,TGCAGCGTTCAAGGGATACTAACAGGGAACACTGAAGCTTTCTTT,CSVQGILTGNTEAFF
17,TRBV27,TRBD2,TRBJ2-7,once,TGTGCCAGCACGTCCTTGATAGCGGGGGTTTCCTACAATGAGCAGTACTTC,CASTSLIAGVSYNEQYF
13,TRBV20-1,.,TRBJ2-1,.,TGCAGTGCTAGACTGGGACGGGTTAATGAGCAGTTCTTC,CSARLGRVNEQFF
14,TRBV11-1,.,TRBJ2-1,.,TGTGCCAGCAGCTTGCGGGACGGTGACAATGAGCAGTTCTTC,CASSLRDGDNEQFF
14,TRBV29-1,TRBD1,TRBJ2-7,.,TGCAGCGTCGCGGTCGGGACAGTCTCCTACGAGCAGTACTTC,CSVAVGTVSYEQYF
12,TRBV28,TRBD2,TRBJ2-4,.,TGTGCCAGCAGTTCGACGGCGCGGGGGCAGTACTTC,CASSSTARGQYF
17,TRBV20-1,TRBD1,TRBJ1-5,once,TGCAGTGCTGAAATCCCGGGACAGGGCTTCAGCAATCAGCCCCAGCATTTT,CSAEIPGQGFSNQPQHF
17,TRBV7-9,.,TRBJ1-1,.,TGTGCCAGCAGCTTAGCGAGCGGTTCTTTCATGAACACTGAAGCTTTCTTT,CASSLASGSFMNTEAFF
16,TRBV7-2,.,TRBJ2-1,few,TGTGCCAGCAGCTTAGCCACCCTGAGCTCCTACAATGAGCAGTTCTTC,CASSLATLSSYNEQFF
15,TRBV5-1,TRBD2,TRBJ2-3,.,TGCGCCAGCAGACTAGCGGGGGAGAGCACAGATACGCAGTATTTT,CASRLAGESTDTQYF
14,TRBV24-1,.,TRBJ2-1,few,TGTGCCACCAGTGATCCACAGGGTCACAATGAGCAGTTCTTC,CATSDPQGHNEQFF
15,TRBV7-9,TRBD2,TRBJ2-7,few,TGTGCCAGCAGCCCTATCGGACTAGCGGCCTACGAGCAGTACTTC,CASSPIGLAAYEQYF
16,TRBV3-1,.,TRBJ1-2,.,TGTGCCAGCAGCCAAGATCCTCACGGGAGAGTCTATGGCTACACCTTC,CASSQDPHGRVYGYTF
14,TRBV7-9,TRBD1,TRBJ2-1,.,TGTGCCAGCAGCTGGGCCGGGACAGGGGCTGAGCAGTTCTTC,CASSWAGTGAEQFF
15,TRBV5-1,TRBD2,TRBJ2-3,.,TGCGCCAGCAGCGGTAACGGACTAGCGGGAGATACGCAGTATTTT,CASSGNGLAGDTQYF
14,TRBV20-1,.,TRBJ2-1,.,TGCAGTGGCACGACCGGACAGTTGTTCAATGAGCAGTTCTTC,CSGTTGQLFNEQFF
15,TRBV18,TRBD1,TRBJ2-5,.,TGTGCCAGCTCACCGGACAGGGAACCTCAAGAGACCCAGTACTTC,CASSPDREPQETQYF
14,TRBV29-1,.,TRBJ1-1,.,TGCAGCGTTGAAGTCCGCGGGGCGGGCACTGAAGCTTTCTTT,CSVEVRGAGTEAFF
17,TRBV28,TRBD2,TRBJ2-3,.,TGTGCCAGCAGGACCGGCGGACTAGCGGGGGGCACAGATACGCAGTATTTT,CASRTGGLAGGTDTQYF
13,TRBV20-1,.,TRBJ2-2,many,TGCAGTGCTAGAGATAGTGACAGGCAGAGACTGTTTTTT,CSARDSDRQRLFF
20,TRBV4-1,.,TRBJ2-7,.,TGCGCCAGCAGCCAAGTAATAGGTTTTTCGTATCGCGCGGTAACCTACGAGCAGTACTTC,CASSQVIGFSYRAVTYEQYF